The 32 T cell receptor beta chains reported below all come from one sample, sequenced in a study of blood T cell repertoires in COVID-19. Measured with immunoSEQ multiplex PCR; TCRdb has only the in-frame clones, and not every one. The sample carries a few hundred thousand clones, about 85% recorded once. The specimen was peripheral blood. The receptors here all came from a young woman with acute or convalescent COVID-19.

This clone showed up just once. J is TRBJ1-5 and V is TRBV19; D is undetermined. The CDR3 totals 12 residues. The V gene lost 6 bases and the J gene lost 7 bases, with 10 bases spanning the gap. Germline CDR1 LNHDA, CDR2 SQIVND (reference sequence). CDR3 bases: TGTGCCAGTAGCGACGGAGACCAGCCCCAGCATTTT. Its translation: CASSDGDQPQHF.

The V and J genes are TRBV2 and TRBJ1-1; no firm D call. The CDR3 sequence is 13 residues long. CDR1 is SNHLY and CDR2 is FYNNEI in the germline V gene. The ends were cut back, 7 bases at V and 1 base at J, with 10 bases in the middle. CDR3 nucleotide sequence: TGTGCCAGCACCTTGTGGCAGAACACTGAAGCTTTCTTT. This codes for CASTLWQNTEAFF.

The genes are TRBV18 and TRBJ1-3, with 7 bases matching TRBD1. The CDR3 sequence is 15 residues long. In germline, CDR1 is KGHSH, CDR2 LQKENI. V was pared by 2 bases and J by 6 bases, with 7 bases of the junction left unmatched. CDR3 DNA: TGTGCCAGCTCACCATCGACAGGGAATGAAAACACCATATATTTT. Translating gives CASSPSTGNENTIYF.

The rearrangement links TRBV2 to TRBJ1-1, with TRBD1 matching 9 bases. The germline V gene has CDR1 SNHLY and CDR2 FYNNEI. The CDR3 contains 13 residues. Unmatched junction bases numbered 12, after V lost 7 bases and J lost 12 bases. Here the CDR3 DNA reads TGTGCCAGCACCTTAACCCTGGACAGGGGTCCTTTCTTT. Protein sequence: CASTLTLDRGPFF.

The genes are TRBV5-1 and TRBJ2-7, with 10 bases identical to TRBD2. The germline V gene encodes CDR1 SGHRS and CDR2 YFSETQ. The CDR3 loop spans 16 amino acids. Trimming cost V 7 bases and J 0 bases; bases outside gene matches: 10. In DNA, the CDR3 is TGCGCCAGCCGTAGCCTAGCGGGAGAAAACTCCTACGAGCAGTACTTC. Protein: CASRSLAGENSYEQYF. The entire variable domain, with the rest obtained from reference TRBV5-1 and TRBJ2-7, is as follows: KAGVTQTPRYLIKTRGQQVTLSCSPISGHRSVSWYQQTPGQGLQFLFEYFSETQRNKGNFPGRFSGRQFSNSRSEMNVSTLELGDSALYLCASRSLAGENSYEQYFGPGTRLTVT.

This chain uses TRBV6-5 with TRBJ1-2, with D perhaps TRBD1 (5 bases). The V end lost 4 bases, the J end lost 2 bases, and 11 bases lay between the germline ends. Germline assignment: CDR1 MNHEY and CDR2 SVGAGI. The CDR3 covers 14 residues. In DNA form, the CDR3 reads TGTGCCAGCAGTTCCCCGGGACTCAACTATGGCTACACCTTC. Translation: CASSSPGLNYGYTF.

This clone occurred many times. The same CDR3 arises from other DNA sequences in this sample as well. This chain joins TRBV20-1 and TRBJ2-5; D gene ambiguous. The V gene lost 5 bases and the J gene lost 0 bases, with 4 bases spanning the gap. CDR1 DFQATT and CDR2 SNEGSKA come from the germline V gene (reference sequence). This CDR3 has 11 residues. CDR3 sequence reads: CSAQYQETQYF. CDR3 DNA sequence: TGCAGTGCTCAGTACCAAGAGACCCAGTACTTC.

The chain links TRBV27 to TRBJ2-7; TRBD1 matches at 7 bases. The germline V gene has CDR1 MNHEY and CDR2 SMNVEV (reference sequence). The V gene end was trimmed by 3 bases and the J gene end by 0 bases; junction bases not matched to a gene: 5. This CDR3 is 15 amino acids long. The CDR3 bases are TGTGCCAGCAGTTTCCTGGGACAGTCCTCCTACGAGCAGTACTTC. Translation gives CASSFLGQSSYEQYF.

The CDR3 nucleotides read TGTGCCAGCAGTACCACTAGCGGGAGACCAGATACGCAGTATTTT. Protein sequence: CASSTTSGRPDTQYF. The V call is TRBV2, the J call TRBJ2-3; 11 nucleotides align to TRBD2. Germline CDR1 and CDR2: SNHLY and FYNNEI. Unmatched junction bases numbered 5, after V lost 5 bases and J lost 4 bases. This CDR3 region has 15 residues.

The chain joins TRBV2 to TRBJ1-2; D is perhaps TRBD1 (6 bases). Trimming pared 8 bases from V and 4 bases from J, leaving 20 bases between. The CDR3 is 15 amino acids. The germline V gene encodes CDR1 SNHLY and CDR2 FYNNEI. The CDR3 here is CASRARGGWGYGYTF. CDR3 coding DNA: TGTGCCAGCCGGGCGAGGGGGGGCTGGGGCTATGGCTACACCTTC. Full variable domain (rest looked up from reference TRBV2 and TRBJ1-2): EPEVTQTPSHQVTQMGQEVILRCVPISNHLYFYWYRQILGQKVEFLVSFYNNEISEKSEIFDDQFSVERPDGSNFTLKIRSTKLEDSAMYFCASRARGGWGYGYTFGSGTRLTVV.

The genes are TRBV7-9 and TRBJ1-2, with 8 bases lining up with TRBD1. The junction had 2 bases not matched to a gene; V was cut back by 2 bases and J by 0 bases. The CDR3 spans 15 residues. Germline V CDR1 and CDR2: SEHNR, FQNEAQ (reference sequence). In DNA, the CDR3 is TGTGCCAGCAGCTTAACAGGGGGAGCTAACTATGGCTACACCTTC. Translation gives CASSLTGGANYGYTF. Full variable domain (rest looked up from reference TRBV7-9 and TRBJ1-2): DTGVSQNPRHKITKRGQNVTFRCDPISEHNRLYWYRQTLGQGPEFLTYFQNEAQLEKSRLLSDRFSAERPKGSFSTLEIQRTEQGDSAMYLCASSLTGGANYGYTFGSGTRLTVV.

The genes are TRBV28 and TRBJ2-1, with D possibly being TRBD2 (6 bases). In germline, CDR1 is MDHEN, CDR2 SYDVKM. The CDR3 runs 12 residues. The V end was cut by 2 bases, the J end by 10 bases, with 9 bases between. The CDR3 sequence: CASSLAGLEQFF. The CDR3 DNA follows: TGTGCCAGCAGTTTAGCCGGACTAGAGCAGTTCTTC.

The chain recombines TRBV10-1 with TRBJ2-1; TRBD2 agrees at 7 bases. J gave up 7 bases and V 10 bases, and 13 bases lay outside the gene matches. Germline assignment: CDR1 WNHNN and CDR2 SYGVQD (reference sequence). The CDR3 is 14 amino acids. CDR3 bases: TGCGCCATTAACTGGGCGGGGGAGGATAATGAGCAGTTCTTC. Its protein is CAINWAGEDNEQFF.

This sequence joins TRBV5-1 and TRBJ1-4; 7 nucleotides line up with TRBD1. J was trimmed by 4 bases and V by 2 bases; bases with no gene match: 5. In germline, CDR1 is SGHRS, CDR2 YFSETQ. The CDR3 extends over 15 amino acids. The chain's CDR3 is CASSFGQVFNEKLFF. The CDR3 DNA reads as TGCGCCAGCAGCTTTGGACAGGTCTTTAATGAAAAACTGTTTTTT.

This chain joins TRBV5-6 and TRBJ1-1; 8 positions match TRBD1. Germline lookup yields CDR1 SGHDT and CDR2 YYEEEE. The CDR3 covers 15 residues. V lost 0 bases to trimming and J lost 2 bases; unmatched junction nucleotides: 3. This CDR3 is CASSLGGQGNTEAFF. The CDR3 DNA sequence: TGTGCCAGCAGCTTGGGCGGACAGGGAAACACTGAAGCTTTCTTT. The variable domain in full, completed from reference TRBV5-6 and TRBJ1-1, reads DAGVTQSPTHLIKTRGQQVTLRCSPKSGHDTVSWYQQALGQGPQFIFQYYEEEERQRGNFPDRFSGHQFPNYSSELNVNALLLGDSALYLCASSLGGQGNTEAFFGQGTRLTVV.

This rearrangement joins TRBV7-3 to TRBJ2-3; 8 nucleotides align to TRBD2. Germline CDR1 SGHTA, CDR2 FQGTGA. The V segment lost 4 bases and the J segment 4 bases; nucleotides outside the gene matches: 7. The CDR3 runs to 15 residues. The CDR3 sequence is CASSSAGGRADTQYF. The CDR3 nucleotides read TGTGCCAGCAGCTCGGCGGGAGGCCGGGCAGATACGCAGTATTTT.

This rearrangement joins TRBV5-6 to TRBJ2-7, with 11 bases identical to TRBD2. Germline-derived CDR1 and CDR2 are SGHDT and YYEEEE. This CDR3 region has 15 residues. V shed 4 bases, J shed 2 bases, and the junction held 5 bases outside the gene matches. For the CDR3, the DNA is TGTGCCAGCAGCCCGGGACTAGCGGTTGCCTACGAGCAGTACTTC. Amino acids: CASSPGLAVAYEQYF. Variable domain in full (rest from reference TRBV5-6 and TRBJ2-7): DAGVTQSPTHLIKTRGQQVTLRCSPKSGHDTVSWYQQALGQGPQFIFQYYEEEERQRGNFPDRFSGHQFPNYSSELNVNALLLGDSALYLCASSPGLAVAYEQYFGPGTRLTVT.

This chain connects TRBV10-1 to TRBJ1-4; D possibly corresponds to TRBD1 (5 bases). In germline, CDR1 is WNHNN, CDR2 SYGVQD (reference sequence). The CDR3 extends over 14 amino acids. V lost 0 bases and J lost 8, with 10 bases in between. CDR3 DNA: TGCGCCAGCAGTGAGTCCCCAGGGAACGAAAAACTGTTTTTT. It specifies CASSESPGNEKLFF.

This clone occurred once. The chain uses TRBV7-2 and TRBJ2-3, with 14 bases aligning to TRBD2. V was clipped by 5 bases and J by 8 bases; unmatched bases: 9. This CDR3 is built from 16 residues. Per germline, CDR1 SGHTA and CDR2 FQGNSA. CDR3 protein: CASSPRGLAGEGTQYF. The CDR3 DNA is TGTGCCAGCAGCCCCCGGGGACTAGCGGGAGAAGGTACGCAGTATTTT.

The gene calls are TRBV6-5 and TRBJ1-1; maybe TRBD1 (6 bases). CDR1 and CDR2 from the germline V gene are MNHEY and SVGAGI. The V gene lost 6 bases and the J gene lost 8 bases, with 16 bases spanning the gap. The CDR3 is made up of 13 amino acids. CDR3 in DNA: TGTGCCAGCAGAGCTAAGGGACATCTAGAAGCTTTCTTT. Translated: CASRAKGHLEAFF.

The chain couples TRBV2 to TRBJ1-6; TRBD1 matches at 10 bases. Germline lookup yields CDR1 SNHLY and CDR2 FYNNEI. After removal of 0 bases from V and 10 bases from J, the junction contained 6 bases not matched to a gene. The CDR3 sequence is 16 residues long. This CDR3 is CASSEARQGAGSPLHF. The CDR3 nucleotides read TGTGCCAGCAGTGAAGCAAGACAGGGGGCAGGATCACCCCTCCACTTT. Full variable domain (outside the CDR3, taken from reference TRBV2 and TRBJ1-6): EPEVTQTPSHQVTQMGQEVILRCVPISNHLYFYWYRQILGQKVEFLVSFYNNEISEKSEIFDDQFSVERPDGSNFTLKIRSTKLEDSAMYFCASSEARQGAGSPLHFGNGTRLTVT.

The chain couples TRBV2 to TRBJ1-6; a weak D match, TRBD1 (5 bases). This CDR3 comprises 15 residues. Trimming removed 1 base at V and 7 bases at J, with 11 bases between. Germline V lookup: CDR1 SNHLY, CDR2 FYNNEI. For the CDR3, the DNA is TGTGCCAGCAGTGAAGGATTAGGGGAAAATTCACCCCTCCACTTT. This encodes CASSEGLGENSPLHF.

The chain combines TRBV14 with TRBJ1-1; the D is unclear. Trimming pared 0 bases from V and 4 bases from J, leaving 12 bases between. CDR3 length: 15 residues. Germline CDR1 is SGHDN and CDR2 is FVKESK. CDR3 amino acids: CASSQDLEGPTEAFF. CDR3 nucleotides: TGTGCCAGCAGCCAAGATCTGGAGGGCCCCACTGAAGCTTTCTTT.

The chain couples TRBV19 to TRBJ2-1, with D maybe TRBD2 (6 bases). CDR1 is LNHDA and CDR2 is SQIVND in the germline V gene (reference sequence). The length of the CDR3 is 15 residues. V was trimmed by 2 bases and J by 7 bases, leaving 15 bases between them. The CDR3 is CASSITGWGRNEQFF. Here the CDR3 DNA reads TGTGCCAGTAGTATAACAGGATGGGGGAGGAATGAGCAGTTCTTC. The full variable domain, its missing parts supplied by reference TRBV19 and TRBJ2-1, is DGGITQSPKYLFRKEGQNVTLSCEQNLNHDAMYWYRQDPGQGLRLIYYSQIVNDFQKGDIAEGYSVSREKKESFPLTVTSAQKNPTAFYLCASSITGWGRNEQFFGPGTRLTVL.

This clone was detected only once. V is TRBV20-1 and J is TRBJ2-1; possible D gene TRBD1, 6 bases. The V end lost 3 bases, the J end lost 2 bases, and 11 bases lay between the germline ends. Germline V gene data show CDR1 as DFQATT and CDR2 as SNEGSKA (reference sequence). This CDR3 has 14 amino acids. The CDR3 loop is CSASFQGPYNEQFF. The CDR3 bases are TGCAGTGCTAGTTTCCAGGGGCCCTACAATGAGCAGTTCTTC.

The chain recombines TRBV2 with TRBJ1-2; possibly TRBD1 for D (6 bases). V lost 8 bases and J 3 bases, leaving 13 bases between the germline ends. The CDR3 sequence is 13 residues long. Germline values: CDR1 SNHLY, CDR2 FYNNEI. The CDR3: CASCTGSDYGYTF. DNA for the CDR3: TGTGCCAGCTGTACAGGGTCTGACTATGGCTACACCTTC.

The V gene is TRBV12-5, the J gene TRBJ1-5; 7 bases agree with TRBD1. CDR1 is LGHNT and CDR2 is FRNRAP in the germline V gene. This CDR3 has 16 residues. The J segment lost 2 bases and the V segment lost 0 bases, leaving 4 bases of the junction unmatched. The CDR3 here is CASGLVLGQRNQPQHF. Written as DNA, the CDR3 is TGTGCTAGTGGTTTGGTTTTGGGACAGCGCAATCAGCCCCAGCATTTT.

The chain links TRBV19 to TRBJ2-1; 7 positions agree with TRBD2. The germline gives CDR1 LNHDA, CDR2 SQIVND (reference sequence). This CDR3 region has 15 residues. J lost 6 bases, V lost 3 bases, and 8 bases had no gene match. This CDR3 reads CASSMPGGGSNEQFF. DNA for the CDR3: TGTGCCAGTAGTATGCCCGGGGGAGGGTCCAATGAGCAGTTCTTC.

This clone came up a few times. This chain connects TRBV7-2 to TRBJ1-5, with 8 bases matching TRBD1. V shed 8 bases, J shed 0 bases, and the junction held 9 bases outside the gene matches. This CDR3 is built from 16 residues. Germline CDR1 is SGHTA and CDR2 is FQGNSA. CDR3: CASQAGGAGSNQPQHF. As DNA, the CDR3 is TGTGCCAGCCAGGCAGGGGGCGCTGGTAGCAATCAGCCCCAGCATTTT. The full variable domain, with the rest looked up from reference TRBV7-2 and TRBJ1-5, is GAGVSQSPSNKVTEKGKDVELRCDPISGHTALYWYRQSLGQGLEFLIYFQGNSAPDKSGLPSDRFSAERTGGSVSTLTIQRTQQEDSAVYLCASQAGGAGSNQPQHFGDGTRLSIL.

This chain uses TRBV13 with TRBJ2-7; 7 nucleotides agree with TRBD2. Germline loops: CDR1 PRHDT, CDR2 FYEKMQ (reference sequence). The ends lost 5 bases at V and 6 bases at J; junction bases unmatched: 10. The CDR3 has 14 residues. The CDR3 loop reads CASSAGTTFPEQYF. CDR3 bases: TGTGCCAGCAGCGCCGGGACTACCTTCCCCGAGCAGTACTTC.

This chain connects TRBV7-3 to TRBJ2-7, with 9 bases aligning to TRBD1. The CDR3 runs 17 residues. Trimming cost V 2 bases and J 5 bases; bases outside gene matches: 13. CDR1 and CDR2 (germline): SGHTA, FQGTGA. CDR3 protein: CASSLSIPGQGDHEQYF. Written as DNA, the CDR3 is TGTGCCAGCAGCTTATCCATCCCGGGACAGGGAGATCACGAGCAGTACTTC.

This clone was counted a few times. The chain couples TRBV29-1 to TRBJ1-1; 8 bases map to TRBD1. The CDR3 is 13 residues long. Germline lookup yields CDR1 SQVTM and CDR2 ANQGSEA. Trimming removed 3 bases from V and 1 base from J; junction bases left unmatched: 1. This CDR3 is CSVDQGANTEAFF. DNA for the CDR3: TGCAGCGTTGACCAGGGGGCGAACACTGAAGCTTTCTTT.